The rows below give T cell receptor beta chains drawn from one sample of a study of vaccination effects on CD4 cells after COVID-19. The antigens of these receptors remain unknown. Some clones are missing from TCRdb's copy, which holds only in-frame ones; the method was immunoSEQ multiplex PCR. The sample records around 46,000 clones, approximately 61% being singletons. Specimen: CD4+ T cells from PBMCs cultured without peptide, collected before COVID-19 vaccination. The receptors derive from a human donor who received a COVID-19 vaccine. CDR3s include the opening cysteine and the closing phenylalanine or tryptophan.

j_call	v_call	cdr3_aa
TRBJ1-2	TRBV11-2	CASSLAGFYGYTF
TRBJ2-5	TRBV3-1/TRBV3-2	CASSRRLALNQETQYF
TRBJ2-5	TRBV7-9	CASSLSTSGGAGETQYF
TRBJ2-2	TRBV7-2	CASSLGTSGELFF
TRBJ2-5	TRBV5-1	CASSPRGEETQYF
TRBJ1-2	TRBV4-3	CASSQYRGRANYGYTF
TRBJ2-5	TRBV9	CASSVAGGQETQYF
TRBJ1-5	TRBV20-1	CSASGQANQPQHF
TRBJ2-1	TRBV4-1	CASSPMSGGTAYNEQFF
TRBJ2-5	TRBV19	CATRTSGGTETQYF
TRBJ1-3	TRBV28	CASSRGDVSGNTIYF
TRBJ2-7	TRBV4-3	CASSPQPGARYEQYF
TRBJ1-6	TRBV5-4	CASSLEGLGNSPLHF
TRBJ1-3	TRBV4-2	CASSQVGGSTGNTIYF
TRBJ2-3	TRBV5-6	CASSAGLAGGPGTQYF